A selection of T cell receptor beta chains follows, all from one sample in a study of T cells in Graves' hyperthyroidism and ophthalmopathy. TCRdb passed the multiplex PCR reads through MiXCR, listing each CDR3 protein once. The sample holds hundreds of thousands of distinct CDR3 sequences, around 45% seen once. Sequencing input: peripheral blood or thyroid tissue (not recorded which). These receptors all come from a woman aged 18-29 years with Graves' hyperthyroidism. Each CDR3 is given with its conserved first and last residue. Fields, in order: clone size, J gene, D gene, V gene, CDR3 DNA, CDR3 protein. A D gene is named only where the DNA matches it firmly. Size tells how often a clone was seen (once, few, many) or the class of an expanded clone, and some rows leave it out.

abundance: -; j_gene: TRBJ2-7; d_gene: TRBD2; v_gene: TRBV7-9; CDR3nt: TGTGCCAGCAGCGACGCGGTGGGAGGGCAGGACGAGCAGTACTTC; CDR3aa: CASSDAVGGQDEQYF
abundance: -; j_gene: TRBJ1-2; d_gene: TRBD1; v_gene: TRBV29-1; CDR3nt: TGCAGTGCTGGACAGGGGATTTACTACACCTTC; CDR3aa: CSAGQGIYYTF
abundance: -; j_gene: TRBJ1-5; d_gene: TRBD1; v_gene: TRBV24-1; CDR3nt: TGTGCCACCCCTCCTAGGACAGGGCTATCTCAGCCCCAGCATTTT; CDR3aa: CATPPRTGLSQPQHF
abundance: -; j_gene: TRBJ1-2; d_gene: -; v_gene: TRBV2; CDR3nt: TGTGCCAGCAGCCAAGGTCTCAGGGGCTATGGCTACACCTTC; CDR3aa: CASSQGLRGYGYTF
abundance: many; j_gene: TRBJ2-2; d_gene: -; v_gene: TRBV7-3; CDR3nt: TGTGCCAGCAGCTCAGGGGGGACCGGGGAGCTGTTTTTT; CDR3aa: CASSSGGTGELFF
abundance: few; j_gene: TRBJ2-7; d_gene: -; v_gene: TRBV29-1; CDR3nt: TGCAGCGTTGAAGGTCAGTACTACGAGCAGTACTTC; CDR3aa: CSVEGQYYEQYF
abundance: -; j_gene: TRBJ2-7; d_gene: TRBD2; v_gene: TRBV20-1; CDR3nt: TGCAGTGCGTACGCCGGGACTAGCGGGGGGGAGCAGTACTTC; CDR3aa: CSAYAGTSGGEQYF
abundance: -; j_gene: TRBJ1-5; d_gene: -; v_gene: TRBV9; CDR3nt: TGTGCCAGCAGTGTAGACGAAAGCAGTCAGCCCCAGCATTTT; CDR3aa: CASSVDESSQPQHF
abundance: few; j_gene: TRBJ1-5; d_gene: -; v_gene: TRBV4-1; CDR3nt: TGCGCCAGCAGCCAAGCAACGGGGAATCAGCCCCAGCATTTT; CDR3aa: CASSQATGNQPQHF
abundance: -; j_gene: TRBJ1-2; d_gene: -; v_gene: TRBV2; CDR3nt: TGTGCCAGCAGTCTCAGGGACGGTGGCTACACCTTC; CDR3aa: CASSLRDGGYTF
abundance: -; j_gene: TRBJ2-2; d_gene: -; v_gene: TRBV2; CDR3nt: TGTGCCAGCAGTGAGCCGAGGGACAAGGCGAACACCGGGGAGCTGTTTTTT; CDR3aa: CASSEPRDKANTGELFF
abundance: many; j_gene: TRBJ1-4; d_gene: -; v_gene: TRBV2; CDR3nt: TGTGCCAGCAGTGAAGGGCGACAAGCTAATGAAAAACTGTTTTTT; CDR3aa: CASSEGRQANEKLFF
abundance: few; j_gene: TRBJ1-4; d_gene: -; v_gene: TRBV6-1; CDR3nt: TGTGCCAGCAGCCTTGACAGGAAAAAACTGTTTTTT; CDR3aa: CASSLDRKKLFF
abundance: -; j_gene: TRBJ1-2; d_gene: -; v_gene: TRBV5-1; CDR3nt: TGCGCCAGCAGCCAACCCCCCAACTATGGCTACACCTTC; CDR3aa: CASSQPPNYGYTF
abundance: -; j_gene: TRBJ1-1; d_gene: -; v_gene: TRBV25-1; CDR3nt: TGTGCCAGCTCAACTTCACACGGGGGCGGTAACACTGAAGCTTTCTTT; CDR3aa: CASSTSHGGGNTEAFF
abundance: many; j_gene: TRBJ2-2; d_gene: -; v_gene: TRBV7-8; CDR3nt: TGTGCCAGCAGCTCGGCCGTAGCTGACGGGGAGCTGTTTTTT; CDR3aa: CASSSAVADGELFF
abundance: once; j_gene: TRBJ1-2; d_gene: TRBD1; v_gene: TRBV5-1; CDR3nt: TGCGCCAGCAGCCCTGGACAGGGTTGGGGCTACACCTTC; CDR3aa: CASSPGQGWGYTF
abundance: few; j_gene: TRBJ1-5; d_gene: -; v_gene: TRBV19; CDR3nt: TGCAAGAGACCTCCTAGCAATCAGCCCCAGCATTTT; CDR3aa: CKRPPSNQPQHF
abundance: -; j_gene: TRBJ2-7; d_gene: TRBD2; v_gene: TRBV7-1; CDR3nt: TGTGCCAGCAGTCACACCGGGACTAGCGGGACCTACGAGCAGTACTTC; CDR3aa: CASSHTGTSGTYEQYF
abundance: -; j_gene: TRBJ2-5; d_gene: TRBD2; v_gene: TRBV5-1; CDR3nt: TGCGCCAGCAGCTTGGAAGGGGCGGGAGGCGGAGAGACCCAGTACTTC; CDR3aa: CASSLEGAGGGETQYF
abundance: -; j_gene: TRBJ1-5; d_gene: TRBD1; v_gene: TRBV7-2; CDR3nt: TGTGCCAGCAGCCAACCGGGACAGGGTCAGCCCCAGCATTTT; CDR3aa: CASSQPGQGQPQHF
abundance: few; j_gene: TRBJ2-7; d_gene: -; v_gene: TRBV29-1; CDR3nt: TGCAGCGTAACAGATACCCTCAGGGAGCAGTACTTC; CDR3aa: CSVTDTLREQYF
abundance: -; j_gene: TRBJ2-5; d_gene: TRBD2; v_gene: TRBV7-9; CDR3nt: TGTGCCAGCAGCCCAGGGACTAGCCCCTCAGAGACCCAGTACTTC; CDR3aa: CASSPGTSPSETQYF
abundance: few; j_gene: TRBJ1-6; d_gene: -; v_gene: TRBV20-1; CDR3nt: TGCAGTGCCCAAGTTCAGCCCAACTATAATTCACCCCTCCACTTT; CDR3aa: CSAQVQPNYNSPLHF
abundance: -; j_gene: TRBJ2-7; d_gene: -; v_gene: TRBV11-2; CDR3nt: TGTGCTAGAGATGGAGCGGGTGCCTACGAGCAGTACTTC; CDR3aa: CARDGAGAYEQYF
abundance: -; j_gene: TRBJ1-1; d_gene: -; v_gene: TRBV20-1; CDR3nt: TGCAGTGCTAGAGAAGAGATTACAGGGTTGAACACTGAAGCTTTCTTT; CDR3aa: CSAREEITGLNTEAFF
abundance: few; j_gene: TRBJ1-3; d_gene: TRBD1; v_gene: TRBV24-1; CDR3nt: TGTGCCACCAGTGACCGGGACAGGGGATCTGGAAACACCATATATTTT; CDR3aa: CATSDRDRGSGNTIYF
abundance: many; j_gene: TRBJ1-1; d_gene: -; v_gene: TRBV7-3; CDR3nt: TGTGCCAGCAGCCCTGGGGGGGGAGGCACTGAAGCTTTCTTT; CDR3aa: CASSPGGGGTEAFF
abundance: once; j_gene: TRBJ1-2; d_gene: -; v_gene: TRBV25-1; CDR3nt: TGTGGCAGCGCTAGCCATCCTAACTATGGCTACACCTTC; CDR3aa: CGSASHPNYGYTF
abundance: -; j_gene: TRBJ1-5; d_gene: TRBD1; v_gene: TRBV19; CDR3nt: TGTGCCAGTAGTATGCCCAACAGGGGGCTACAGGCTCAGCCCCAGCATTTT; CDR3aa: CASSMPNRGLQAQPQHF
abundance: -; j_gene: TRBJ1-1; d_gene: TRBD1; v_gene: TRBV7-8; CDR3nt: TGTGCCAGCAGCTTCGGGCTAGACAGGGGTTGGAACACTGAAGCTTTCTTT; CDR3aa: CASSFGLDRGWNTEAFF
abundance: -; j_gene: TRBJ1-5; d_gene: TRBD1; v_gene: TRBV2; CDR3nt: TGTGCCAGCAGTTCGGAGGGACAGGGAGGTCAGCCCCAGCATTTT; CDR3aa: CASSSEGQGGQPQHF
abundance: -; j_gene: TRBJ2-1; d_gene: TRBD2; v_gene: TRBV7-9; CDR3nt: TGTGCCAGCAGCTTATGGGGGGGGAATGAGCAGTTCTTC; CDR3aa: CASSLWGGNEQFF
abundance: -; j_gene: TRBJ1-2; d_gene: TRBD1; v_gene: TRBV10-1; CDR3nt: TGCGCCAGCGTTGCGACAGGGGGGCTCCATGGCTACACCTTC; CDR3aa: CASVATGGLHGYTF
abundance: -; j_gene: TRBJ1-2; d_gene: TRBD1; v_gene: TRBV25-1; CDR3nt: TGTGCCAGCAGTTCGTACAGGGGGCGAGGCTACACCTTC; CDR3aa: CASSSYRGRGYTF
abundance: many; j_gene: TRBJ1-2; d_gene: -; v_gene: TRBV7-3; CDR3nt: TGTGCCAGCAGCTTAAGGGCTAACTATGGCTACACCTTC; CDR3aa: CASSLRANYGYTF
abundance: many; j_gene: TRBJ1-6; d_gene: TRBD1; v_gene: TRBV9; CDR3nt: TGTGCCAGCAGCCCTCGGGACAGAAGCAAGAATTCACCCCTCCACTTT; CDR3aa: CASSPRDRSKNSPLHF
abundance: -; j_gene: TRBJ1-2; d_gene: -; v_gene: TRBV25-1; CDR3nt: TGTACCAGCAGAGTTGCTCACAGTGGCTATGGCTACACCTTC; CDR3aa: CTSRVAHSGYGYTF
abundance: many; j_gene: TRBJ1-2; d_gene: -; v_gene: TRBV4-1; CDR3nt: TGCGCCAGCAGCCACCTTGTTAGGGCCTATGGCTACACCTTC; CDR3aa: CASSHLVRAYGYTF
abundance: -; j_gene: TRBJ1-5; d_gene: TRBD1; v_gene: TRBV2; CDR3nt: TGTGCCAGCAGACGGGACAGGGGGGGCAGCAATCAGCCCCAGCATTTT; CDR3aa: CASRRDRGGSNQPQHF
abundance: many; j_gene: TRBJ2-5; d_gene: -; v_gene: TRBV7-2; CDR3nt: TGTGCCAGCAGCCAAAGCACGGGGAAGCAGTACTTC; CDR3aa: CASSQSTGKQYF
abundance: many; j_gene: TRBJ2-6; d_gene: -; v_gene: TRBV29-1; CDR3nt: TGCAGCGTTGATGCCCGACCTGGGGCCAACGTCCTGACTTTC; CDR3aa: CSVDARPGANVLTF
abundance: -; j_gene: TRBJ2-7; d_gene: -; v_gene: TRBV15; CDR3nt: TGTGCCACCAGCAGGGGGGATTCTACCTTTTCCGAGCAGTACTTC; CDR3aa: CATSRGDSTFSEQYF
abundance: many; j_gene: TRBJ2-5; d_gene: -; v_gene: TRBV4-3; CDR3nt: TGTGCCAGCAGCCCAACCGGGGGAGGAGAGACCCAGTACTTC; CDR3aa: CASSPTGGGETQYF
abundance: -; j_gene: TRBJ1-1; d_gene: TRBD1; v_gene: TRBV5-1; CDR3nt: TGCGCCAGCAGCGTCGGGACAGGGAAGACTGAAGCTTTCTTT; CDR3aa: CASSVGTGKTEAFF
abundance: -; j_gene: TRBJ2-5; d_gene: TRBD1; v_gene: TRBV29-1; CDR3nt: TGCAGCATCCTGACAGGGCAAGAGACCCAGTACTTC; CDR3aa: CSILTGQETQYF
abundance: -; j_gene: TRBJ2-5; d_gene: TRBD1; v_gene: TRBV5-1; CDR3nt: TGCGCCAGCAGCGGCACAGGGGGCCGGCAAGAGACCCAGTACTTC; CDR3aa: CASSGTGGRQETQYF
abundance: -; j_gene: TRBJ1-1; d_gene: -; v_gene: TRBV13; CDR3nt: TGTGCCAGCAGCTTTGGAGATTTCAAGGCTTTCTTT; CDR3aa: CASSFGDFKAFF
abundance: -; j_gene: TRBJ1-1; d_gene: -; v_gene: TRBV10-3; CDR3nt: TGTGCCATCAGCCTACAGGCCTTGAACACTGAAGCTTTCTTT; CDR3aa: CAISLQALNTEAFF
abundance: once; j_gene: TRBJ2-7; d_gene: TRBD2; v_gene: TRBV11-1; CDR3nt: TGTGCCAGCAGCTGGGGACTAGCGGGAGCCACCGAGCAGTACTTC; CDR3aa: CASSWGLAGATEQYF